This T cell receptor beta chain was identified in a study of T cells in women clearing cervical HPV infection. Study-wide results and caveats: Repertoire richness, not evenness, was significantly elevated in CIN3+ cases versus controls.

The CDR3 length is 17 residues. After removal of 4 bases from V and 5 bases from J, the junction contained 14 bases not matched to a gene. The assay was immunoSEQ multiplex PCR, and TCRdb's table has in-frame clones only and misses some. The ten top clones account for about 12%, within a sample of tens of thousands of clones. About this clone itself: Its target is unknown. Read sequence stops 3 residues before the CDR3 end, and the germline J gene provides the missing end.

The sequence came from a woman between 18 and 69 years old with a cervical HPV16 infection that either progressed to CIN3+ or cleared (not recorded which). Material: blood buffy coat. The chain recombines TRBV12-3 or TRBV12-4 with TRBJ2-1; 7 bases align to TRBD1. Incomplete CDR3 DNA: TGTGCCAGCAGTTACGAAGGGACAGAGATTATAAACAATGAG. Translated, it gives CASSYEGTEIINNE. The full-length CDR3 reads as CASSYEGTEIINNEQFF.